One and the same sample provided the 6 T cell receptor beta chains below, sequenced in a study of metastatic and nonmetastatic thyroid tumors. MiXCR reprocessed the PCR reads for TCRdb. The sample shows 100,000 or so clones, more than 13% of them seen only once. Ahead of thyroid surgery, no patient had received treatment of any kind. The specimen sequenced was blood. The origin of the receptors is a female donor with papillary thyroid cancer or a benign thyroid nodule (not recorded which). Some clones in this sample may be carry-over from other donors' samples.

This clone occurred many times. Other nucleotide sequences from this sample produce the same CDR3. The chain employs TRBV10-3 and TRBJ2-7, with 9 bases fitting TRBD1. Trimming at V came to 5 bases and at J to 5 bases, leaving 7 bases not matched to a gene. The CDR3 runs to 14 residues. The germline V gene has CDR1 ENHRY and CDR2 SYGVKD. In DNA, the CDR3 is TGTGCCATCAGTCCTGGGACAGGGCCGGACGAGCAGTACTTC. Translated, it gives CAISPGTGPDEQYF.

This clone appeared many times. The CDR3 nucleotides read TGTGCCAGCTCACCCTTGGACAGTAGAGACACTGAAGCTTTCTTT. Translated: CASSPLDSRDTEAFF. The V and J genes are TRBV18 and TRBJ1-1, with D possibly TRBD1 on 6 matching bases. V gave up 3 bases and J gave up 3 bases, with 14 bases separating them. The germline V gene encodes CDR1 KGHSH and CDR2 LQKENI. The CDR3 length is 15 residues.

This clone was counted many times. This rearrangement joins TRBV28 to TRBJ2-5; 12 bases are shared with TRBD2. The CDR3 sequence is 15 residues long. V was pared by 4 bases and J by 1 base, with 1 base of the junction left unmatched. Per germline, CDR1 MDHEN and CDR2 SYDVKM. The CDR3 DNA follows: TGTGCCAGCAGTTGGACTAGCGGGGTCCAAGAGACCCAGTACTTC. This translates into CASSWTSGVQETQYF.

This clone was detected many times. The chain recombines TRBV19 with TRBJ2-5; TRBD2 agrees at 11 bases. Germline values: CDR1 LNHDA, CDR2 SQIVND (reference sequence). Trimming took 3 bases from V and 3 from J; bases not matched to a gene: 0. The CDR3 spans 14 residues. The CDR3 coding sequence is TGTGCCAGTAGTATGACTAGCGGGGAAGAGACCCAGTACTTC. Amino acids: CASSMTSGEETQYF.

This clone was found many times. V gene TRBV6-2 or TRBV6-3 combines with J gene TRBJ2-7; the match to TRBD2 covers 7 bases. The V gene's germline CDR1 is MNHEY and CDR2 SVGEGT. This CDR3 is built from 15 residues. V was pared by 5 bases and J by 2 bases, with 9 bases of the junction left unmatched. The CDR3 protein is CASSRIGGVTYEQYF. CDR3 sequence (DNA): TGTGCCAGCAGTCGTATTGGGGGGGTGACCTACGAGCAGTACTTC.

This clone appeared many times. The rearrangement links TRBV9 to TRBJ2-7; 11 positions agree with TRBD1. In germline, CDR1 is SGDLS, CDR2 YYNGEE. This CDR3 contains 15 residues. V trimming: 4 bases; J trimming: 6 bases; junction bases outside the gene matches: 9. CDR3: CASSTGGTGGGEQYF. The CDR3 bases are TGTGCCAGCAGCACCGGAGGGACAGGGGGAGGCGAGCAGTACTTC.